The TCR beta chain under discussion was sequenced for a study of cytomegalovirus exposure and HLA in healthy donors. Study overall: Earlier, 110 million or so unique TCR beta sequences were recovered from about 170 million T cells by an analysis. Whole-study findings and limits: Prior analysis indicated that the majority of TCR beta V segments exhibited productivity approximately 87% or approximately 30% of the time. Later on, a genetic analysis was performed. It linked a missense variant in DCLRE1C with V- and J-gene trimming of TCR beta.

As concerns this clone: The antigen remains undetermined.

The PCR contained 60 Vbeta and 13 Jbeta primers. Original handling: Later, an analysis found approximately 80 million unique TCR beta chains, and about 9.9 million of these were shared. TCRdb keeps only in-frame clones here, not all; method: immunoSEQ multiplex PCR. V, J and clone size reflect that table, while D and trimming were determined from the DNA. The sample includes 130,000 or so clones, roughly 89% seen only once; the top ten take about 5.5%. Trimming took off 1 base at V and 8 bases at J, with 9 bases between the two ends. The CDR3 is made up of 14 amino acids. The V gene's germline CDR1 is SEHNR and CDR2 FQNEAQ (reference sequence).

The rearrangement uses TRBV7-9 and TRBJ1-6; D might be TRBD1 (5 bases). Sequenced material: PBMCs. The TCR sequence derives from a woman in her 30s in good health and CMV-seronegative. The CDR3 DNA sequence: TGTGCCAGCAGCTTAGGGCAGGGCGATTCACCCCTCCACTTT. Amino acids: CASSLGQGDSPLHF.